This T cell receptor (beta chain) is drawn from a study of graft-versus-host responses after intestinal transplantation. Study context: Each of the recipients got a multivisceral, liver-intestinal, or isolated intestinal transplant. Every recipient had anti-thymocyte globulin induction and three to four years of tacrolimus plus steroids.

Sequencing was performed with immunoSEQ multiplex PCR; in TCRdb, only in-frame clones are kept and a portion is missing. The table lists about 9,600 clones, around nine tenths of them singletons. The germline gives CDR1 SGHAT, CDR2 FQNNGV. The germline V and J ends were trimmed by 5 bases and 7 bases, with 23 bases remaining between them. The CDR3 consists of 16 residues. Intraepithelial plus lamina propria lymphocytes were released by processing graft tissue. The chain employs TRBV11-2 and TRBJ1-2; D gene ambiguous. The sequencing here drew on ileum tissue, taken around 700 days after intestinal transplantation. The source of this sequence is a human patient who received an intestinal transplant, so some T cells may come from the graft donor. Written as DNA, the CDR3 is TGTGCCAGCAGCCCCAGGAATGGGCCTCGAGGTCGTGGCTACACCTTC. It translates to CASSPRNGPRGRGYTF.